This is a list of T cell receptor beta chains from one sample in a study of blood T cell repertoires in COVID-19. The protocol was immunoSEQ multiplex PCR, while the TCRdb copy is restricted to in-frame clones and leaves out a portion. This repertoire shows approximately 61,000 clones, 65% to 80% found once; its top ten account for 5.5%. The sample taken for sequencing was peripheral blood. The receptors were sampled from a woman in her 70s with acute or convalescent COVID-19. The CDR3 runs from the conserved cysteine through the conserved F or W. The D gene is left open where the match is weak. Some rows mark clone size as missing; the rest say once, few, many or name a class of expanded clone.

cdr3_nt: TGTGCCAGCAGTTCGGGACAGGCGAATGAAAAACTGTTTTTT; cdr3_aa: CASSSGQANEKLFF; d_call: TRBD1; j_call: TRBJ1-4; v_call: TRBV28; clone_size: NA
cdr3_nt: TGTGCCAGCAGTTCCCTCAGGGGGAACTATGGCTACACCTTC; cdr3_aa: CASSSLRGNYGYTF; d_call: TRBD1; j_call: TRBJ1-2; v_call: TRBV28; clone_size: NA
cdr3_nt: TGTGCCAGCAGTGACATGACAGGGCATAATTCACCCCTCCACTTT; cdr3_aa: CASSDMTGHNSPLHF; d_call: TRBD1; j_call: TRBJ1-6; v_call: TRBV25-1; clone_size: NA
cdr3_nt: TGTGCCAGCAGCCCATCCGGGACTAGCGGGCTAGAGACCCAGTACTTC; cdr3_aa: CASSPSGTSGLETQYF; d_call: TRBD2; j_call: TRBJ2-5; v_call: TRBV7-9; clone_size: NA
cdr3_nt: TGTGCCAGCAGAGGACAGAGGCCGGGCTCCTATAATTCACCCCTCCACTTT; cdr3_aa: CASRGQRPGSYNSPLHF; d_call: NA; j_call: TRBJ1-6; v_call: TRBV28; clone_size: once
cdr3_nt: TGCGCCAGTTCAGGGGATTTTAACAATGAGCAGTTCTTC; cdr3_aa: CASSGDFNNEQFF; d_call: NA; j_call: TRBJ2-1; v_call: TRBV5-1; clone_size: NA
cdr3_nt: TGTGCCAGCAGTTCCCCAGGCACTAGCGGGGGTAGTGAGACCCAGTACTTC; cdr3_aa: CASSSPGTSGGSETQYF; d_call: TRBD2; j_call: TRBJ2-5; v_call: TRBV28; clone_size: NA
cdr3_nt: TGTGCCAGCTCACCACAACGGGACAGGACTGAAAAACTGTTTTTT; cdr3_aa: CASSPQRDRTEKLFF; d_call: TRBD1; j_call: TRBJ1-4; v_call: TRBV18; clone_size: NA
cdr3_nt: TGTGCCAGCAGCTTGCGAGGGGGCAGGGACTATGGCTACACCTTC; cdr3_aa: CASSLRGGRDYGYTF; d_call: TRBD1; j_call: TRBJ1-2; v_call: TRBV5-6; clone_size: NA
cdr3_nt: TGTGCCAGCAGCTTAGTCGCCTCGGTGTTATCAGGGACTGGAAACACCATATATTTT; cdr3_aa: CASSLVASVLSGTGNTIYF; d_call: NA; j_call: TRBJ1-3; v_call: TRBV7-8; clone_size: once
cdr3_nt: TGTGCCAGCAGCCGTCCGGGGGGAGATACGCAGTATTTT; cdr3_aa: CASSRPGGDTQYF; d_call: TRBD2; j_call: TRBJ2-3; v_call: TRBV7-8; clone_size: NA
cdr3_nt: TGTGCCAGCAGCTGGTTAGGACAGGGGGCTGAAGCTTTCTTT; cdr3_aa: CASSWLGQGAEAFF; d_call: TRBD1; j_call: TRBJ1-1; v_call: TRBV5-6; clone_size: NA
cdr3_nt: TGTGCCAGCAGCCAGTACGAGCAGTACTTC; cdr3_aa: CASSQYEQYF; d_call: NA; j_call: TRBJ2-7; v_call: TRBV2; clone_size: NA
cdr3_nt: TGTGCCAGCAGGGGGACAGGCGACTCTAACTATGGCTACACCTTC; cdr3_aa: CASRGTGDSNYGYTF; d_call: TRBD1; j_call: TRBJ1-2; v_call: TRBV19; clone_size: NA
cdr3_nt: TGTGCCAGTAGTCCCCTCGCGGGGGGGCGCAACGAGCAGTACTTC; cdr3_aa: CASSPLAGGRNEQYF; d_call: TRBD2; j_call: TRBJ2-7; v_call: TRBV19; clone_size: NA
cdr3_nt: TGCGCCAGCAGCCCGGGAGCCGGGGAATCACCCCTCCACTTT; cdr3_aa: CASSPGAGESPLHF; d_call: NA; j_call: TRBJ1-6; v_call: TRBV4-1; clone_size: NA
cdr3_nt: TGTGCCAGCAGCAAAGGACTAGCGGGGGTACAAGAGACCCAGTACTTC; cdr3_aa: CASSKGLAGVQETQYF; d_call: TRBD2; j_call: TRBJ2-5; v_call: TRBV7-2; clone_size: few
cdr3_nt: TGTGCCATCAGGACAGGGGGATATGGCTACACCTTC; cdr3_aa: CAIRTGGYGYTF; d_call: TRBD1; j_call: TRBJ1-2; v_call: TRBV10-3; clone_size: NA
cdr3_nt: TGTGCCAGCAGCTGGCAGGGTTTAAACACTGAAGCTTTCTTT; cdr3_aa: CASSWQGLNTEAFF; d_call: NA; j_call: TRBJ1-1; v_call: TRBV5-6; clone_size: NA
cdr3_nt: TGTGCCAGCTCAGATGCCGGGACAGGGAATTTTGGCGGCTACACCTTC; cdr3_aa: CASSDAGTGNFGGYTF; d_call: TRBD1; j_call: TRBJ1-2; v_call: TRBV18; clone_size: NA
cdr3_nt: TGTGCTAGTGGCGGGGTGAATGAAAAACTGTTTTTT; cdr3_aa: CASGGVNEKLFF; d_call: NA; j_call: TRBJ1-4; v_call: TRBV12-5; clone_size: NA
cdr3_nt: TGCGCCAGCAGCGGGGGCAATATTCAAGAGACCCAGTACTTC; cdr3_aa: CASSGGNIQETQYF; d_call: NA; j_call: TRBJ2-5; v_call: TRBV4-1; clone_size: NA
cdr3_nt: TGCGCCAGCAGCTTGGTAGAGGGGCCTAGCGGTTACAATGAGCAGTTCTTC; cdr3_aa: CASSLVEGPSGYNEQFF; d_call: TRBD2; j_call: TRBJ2-1; v_call: TRBV5-1; clone_size: NA
cdr3_nt: TGCGCCAGCAGCCAAGAACGGGGGGCCAAGACCCAGTACTTC; cdr3_aa: CASSQERGAKTQYF; d_call: NA; j_call: TRBJ2-5; v_call: TRBV4-1; clone_size: NA
cdr3_nt: TGTGCCAGCAGCGCAGAAGGACAAGCCATGGGGACCCAGTACTTC; cdr3_aa: CASSAEGQAMGTQYF; d_call: NA; j_call: TRBJ2-5; v_call: TRBV11-3; clone_size: NA
cdr3_nt: TGTGCCAGCAGCCCGATTCCCGGGACTGGTACCGGGGAGCTGTTTTTT; cdr3_aa: CASSPIPGTGTGELFF; d_call: NA; j_call: TRBJ2-2; v_call: TRBV3-1/TRBV3-2; clone_size: NA
cdr3_nt: TGTGCCAGCAGCCCTTCCGGGTCCCTCTATGGCTACACCTTC; cdr3_aa: CASSPSGSLYGYTF; d_call: NA; j_call: TRBJ1-2; v_call: TRBV3-1/TRBV3-2; clone_size: NA
cdr3_nt: TGTGCCAGCAGCCACCTCAGGGGGAGAGATGGCTACACCTTC; cdr3_aa: CASSHLRGRDGYTF; d_call: TRBD1; j_call: TRBJ1-2; v_call: TRBV5-8; clone_size: NA